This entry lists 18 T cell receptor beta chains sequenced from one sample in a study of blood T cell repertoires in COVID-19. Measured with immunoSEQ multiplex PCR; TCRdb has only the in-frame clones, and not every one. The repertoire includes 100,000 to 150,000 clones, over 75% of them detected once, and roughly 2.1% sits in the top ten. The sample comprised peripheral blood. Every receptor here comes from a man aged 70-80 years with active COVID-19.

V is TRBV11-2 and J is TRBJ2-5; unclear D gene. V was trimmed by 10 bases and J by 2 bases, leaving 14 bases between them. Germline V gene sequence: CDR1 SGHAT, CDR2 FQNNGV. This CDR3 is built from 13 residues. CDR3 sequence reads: CATSRSGQETQYF. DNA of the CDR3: TGTGCCACCTCTAGAAGTGGGCAAGAGACCCAGTACTTC.

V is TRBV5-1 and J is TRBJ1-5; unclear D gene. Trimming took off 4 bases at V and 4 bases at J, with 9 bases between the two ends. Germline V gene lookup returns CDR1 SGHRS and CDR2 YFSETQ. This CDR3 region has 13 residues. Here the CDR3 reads CASSLAQNQPQHF. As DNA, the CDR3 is TGCGCCAGCAGCCTGGCCCAGAATCAGCCCCAGCATTTT.

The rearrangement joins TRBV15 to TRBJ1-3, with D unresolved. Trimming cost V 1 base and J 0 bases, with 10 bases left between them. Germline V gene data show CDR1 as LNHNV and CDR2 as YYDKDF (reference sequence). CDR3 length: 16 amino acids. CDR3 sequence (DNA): TGTGCCACCAGCAGAGGTAGCGTTTACTCTGGAAACACCATATATTTT. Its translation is CATSRGSVYSGNTIYF.

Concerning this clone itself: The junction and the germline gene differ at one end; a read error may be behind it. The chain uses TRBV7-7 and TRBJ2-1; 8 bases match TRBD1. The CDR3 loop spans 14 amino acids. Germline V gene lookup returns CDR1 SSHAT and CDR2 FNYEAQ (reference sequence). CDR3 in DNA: TGTGCTAGCAGCCCCTGGACAGGGAACCATGAGCAGTTCTTC. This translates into CASSPWTGNHEQFF.

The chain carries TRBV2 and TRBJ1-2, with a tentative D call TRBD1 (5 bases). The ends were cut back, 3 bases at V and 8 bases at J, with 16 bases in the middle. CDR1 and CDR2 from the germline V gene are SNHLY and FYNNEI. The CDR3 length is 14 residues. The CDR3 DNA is TGTGCCAGCAGTGAGGCAGGGTTCCCTTGGGGCTACACCTTC. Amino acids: CASSEAGFPWGYTF.

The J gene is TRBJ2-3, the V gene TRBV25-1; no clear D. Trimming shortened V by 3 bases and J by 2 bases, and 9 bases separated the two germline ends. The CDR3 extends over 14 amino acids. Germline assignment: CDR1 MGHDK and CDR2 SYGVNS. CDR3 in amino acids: CASSDPGYTDTQYF. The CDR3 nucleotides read TGTGCCAGCAGTGACCCCGGTTACACAGATACGCAGTATTTT.

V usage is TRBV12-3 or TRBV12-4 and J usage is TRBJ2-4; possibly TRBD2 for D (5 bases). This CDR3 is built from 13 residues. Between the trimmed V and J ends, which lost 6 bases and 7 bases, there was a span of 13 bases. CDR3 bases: TGTGCCAGCAGCCGGACTTTAAGGAACATTCAGTACTTC. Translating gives CASSRTLRNIQYF.

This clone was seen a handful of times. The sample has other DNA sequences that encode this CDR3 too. The CDR3 is CASSFRANTEAFF. As DNA, the CDR3 is TGTGCCAGCAGCTTCCGAGCGAACACTGAAGCTTTCTTT. The rearrangement joins TRBV7-3 to TRBJ1-1, with D unresolved. The germline V and J ends were trimmed by 3 bases and 1 base, with 6 bases remaining between them. The CDR3 covers 13 residues. Germline V gene data show CDR1 as SGHTA and CDR2 as FQGTGA.

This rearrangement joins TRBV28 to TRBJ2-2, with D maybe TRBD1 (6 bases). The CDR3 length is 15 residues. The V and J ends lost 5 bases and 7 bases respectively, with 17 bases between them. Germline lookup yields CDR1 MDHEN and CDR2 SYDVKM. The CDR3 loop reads CASSRDTAGDGELFF. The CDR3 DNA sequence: TGTGCCAGCAGTCGGGACACGGCGGGTGACGGGGAGCTGTTTTTT.

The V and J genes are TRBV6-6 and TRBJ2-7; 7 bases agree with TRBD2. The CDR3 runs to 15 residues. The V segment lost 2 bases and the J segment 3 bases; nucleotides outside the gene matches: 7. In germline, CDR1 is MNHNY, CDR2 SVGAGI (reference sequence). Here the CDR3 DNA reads TGTGCCAGCAGTTACCCCGATCGGGGGGTCTACGAGCAGTACTTC. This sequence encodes CASSYPDRGVYEQYF.

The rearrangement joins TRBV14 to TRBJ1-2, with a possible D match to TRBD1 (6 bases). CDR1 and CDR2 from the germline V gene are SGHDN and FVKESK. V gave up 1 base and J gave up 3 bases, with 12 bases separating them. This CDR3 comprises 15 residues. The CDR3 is CASSQVTGKDYGYTF. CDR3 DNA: TGTGCCAGCAGCCAAGTCACAGGGAAGGACTATGGCTACACCTTC.

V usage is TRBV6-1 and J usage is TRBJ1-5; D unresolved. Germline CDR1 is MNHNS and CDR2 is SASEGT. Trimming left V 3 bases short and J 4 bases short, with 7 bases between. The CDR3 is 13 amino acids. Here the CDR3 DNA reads TGTGCCAGCAGTGAGAGGCGGAATCAGCCCCAGCATTTT. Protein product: CASSERRNQPQHF.

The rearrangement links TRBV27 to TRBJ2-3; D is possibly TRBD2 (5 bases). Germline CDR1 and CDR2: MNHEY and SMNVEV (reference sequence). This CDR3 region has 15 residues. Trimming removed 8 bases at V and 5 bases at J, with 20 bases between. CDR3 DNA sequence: TGTGCCAGCCGCCGGTATAGCGCCGAGAGAGATACGCAGTATTTT. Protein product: CASRRYSAERDTQYF.

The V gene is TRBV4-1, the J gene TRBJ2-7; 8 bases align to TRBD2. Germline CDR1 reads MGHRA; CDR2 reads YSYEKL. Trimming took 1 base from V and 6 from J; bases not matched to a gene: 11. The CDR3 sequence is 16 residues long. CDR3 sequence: CASSQARGRPSGEQYF. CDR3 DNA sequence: TGCGCCAGCAGCCAAGCGCGCGGGAGGCCTTCGGGCGAGCAGTACTTC.

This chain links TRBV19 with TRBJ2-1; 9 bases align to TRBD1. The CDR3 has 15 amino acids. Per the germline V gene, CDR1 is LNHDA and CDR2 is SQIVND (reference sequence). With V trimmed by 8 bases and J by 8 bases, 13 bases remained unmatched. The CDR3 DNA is TGTGCCAGTCTTGACAGGGGGAGAAGAGGGGATGAGCAGTTCTTC. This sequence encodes CASLDRGRRGDEQFF.

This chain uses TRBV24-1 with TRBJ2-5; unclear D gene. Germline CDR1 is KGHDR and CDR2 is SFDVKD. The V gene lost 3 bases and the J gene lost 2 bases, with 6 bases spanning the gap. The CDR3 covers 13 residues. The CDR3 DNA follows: TGTGCCACCAGTGATCCCAAACAAGAGACCCAGTACTTC. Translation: CATSDPKQETQYF.

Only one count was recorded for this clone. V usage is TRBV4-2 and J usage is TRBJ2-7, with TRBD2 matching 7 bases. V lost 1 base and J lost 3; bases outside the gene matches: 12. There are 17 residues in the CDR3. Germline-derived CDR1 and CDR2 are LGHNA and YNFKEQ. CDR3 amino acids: CASSQGYATSSFYEQYF. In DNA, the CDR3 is TGTGCCAGCAGCCAAGGGTACGCGACTAGCTCGTTCTACGAGCAGTACTTC.

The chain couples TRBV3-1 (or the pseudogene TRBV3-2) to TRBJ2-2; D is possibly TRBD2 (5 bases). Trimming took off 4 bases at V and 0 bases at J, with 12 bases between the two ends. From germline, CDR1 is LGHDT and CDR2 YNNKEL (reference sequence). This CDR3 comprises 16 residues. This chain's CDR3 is CASSLRTGTNTGELFF. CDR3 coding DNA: TGTGCCAGCAGCCTAAGAACGGGAACGAACACCGGGGAGCTGTTTTTT.